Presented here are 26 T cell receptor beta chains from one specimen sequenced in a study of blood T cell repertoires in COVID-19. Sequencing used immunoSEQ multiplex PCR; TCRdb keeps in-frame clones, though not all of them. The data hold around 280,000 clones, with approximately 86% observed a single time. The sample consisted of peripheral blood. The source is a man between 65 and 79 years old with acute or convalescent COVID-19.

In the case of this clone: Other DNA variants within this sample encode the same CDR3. CDR3 nucleotides: TGTGCCAGCAGTTACCGGACAGGAGATTCACCCCTCCACTTT. Translation gives CASSYRTGDSPLHF. This chain joins TRBV6-5 and TRBJ1-6, with TRBD1 identical over 7 bases. V lost 2 bases and J lost 8; bases outside the gene matches: 3. Germline CDR1 reads MNHEY; CDR2 reads SVGAGI. This CDR3 region has 14 residues.

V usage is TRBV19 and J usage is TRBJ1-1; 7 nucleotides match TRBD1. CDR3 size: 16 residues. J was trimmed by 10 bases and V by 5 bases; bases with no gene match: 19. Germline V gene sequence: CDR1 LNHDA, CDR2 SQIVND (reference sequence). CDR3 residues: CASSPGMDRSRAGAFF. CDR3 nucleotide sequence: TGTGCCAGTAGTCCCGGAATGGACAGGTCACGAGCGGGAGCTTTCTTT.

The CDR3 region is CASSDPGLAGVDEQFF. The CDR3 region has the DNA TGCGCCAGCAGTGACCCGGGACTAGCGGGAGTCGATGAGCAGTTCTTC. This chain joins TRBV10-1 and TRBJ2-1; 14 bases align to TRBD2. Germline loops: CDR1 WNHNN, CDR2 SYGVQD (reference sequence). Losses at the gene ends were 3 bases for V and 8 bases for J; bases not matched to a gene: 6. This CDR3 contains 16 residues.

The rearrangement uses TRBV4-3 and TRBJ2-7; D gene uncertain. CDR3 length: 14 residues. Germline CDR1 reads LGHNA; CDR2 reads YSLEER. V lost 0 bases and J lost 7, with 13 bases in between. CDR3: CASSQESGGWEQYF. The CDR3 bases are TGCGCCAGCAGCCAAGAAAGTGGCGGCTGGGAGCAGTACTTC.

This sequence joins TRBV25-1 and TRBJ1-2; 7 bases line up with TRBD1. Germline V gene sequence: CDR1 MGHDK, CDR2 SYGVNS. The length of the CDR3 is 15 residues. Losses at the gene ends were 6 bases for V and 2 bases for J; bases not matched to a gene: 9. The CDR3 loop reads CASRGTASLNYGYTF. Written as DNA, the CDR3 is TGTGCCAGCAGGGGGACAGCCAGCCTCAACTATGGCTACACCTTC.

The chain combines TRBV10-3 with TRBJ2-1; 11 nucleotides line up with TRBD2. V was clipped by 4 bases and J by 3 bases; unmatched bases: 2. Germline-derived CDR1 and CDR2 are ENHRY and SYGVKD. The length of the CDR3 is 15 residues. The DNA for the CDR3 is TGTGCCATCAGTGGCGGGACTAGCGGCTACAATGAGCAGTTCTTC. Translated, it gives CAISGGTSGYNEQFF.

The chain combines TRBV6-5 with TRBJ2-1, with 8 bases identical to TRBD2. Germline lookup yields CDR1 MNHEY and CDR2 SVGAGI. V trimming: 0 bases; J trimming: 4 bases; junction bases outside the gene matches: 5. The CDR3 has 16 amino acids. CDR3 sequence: CASSYSSGGAYNEQFF. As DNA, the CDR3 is TGTGCCAGCAGTTACTCGAGCGGGGGAGCGTACAATGAGCAGTTCTTC.

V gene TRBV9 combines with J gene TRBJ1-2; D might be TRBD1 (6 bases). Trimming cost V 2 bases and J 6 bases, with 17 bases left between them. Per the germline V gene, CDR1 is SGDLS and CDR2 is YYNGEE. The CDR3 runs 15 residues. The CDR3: CASSVTWTELNGYTF. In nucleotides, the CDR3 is TGTGCCAGCAGCGTCACCTGGACAGAGTTGAATGGCTACACCTTC.

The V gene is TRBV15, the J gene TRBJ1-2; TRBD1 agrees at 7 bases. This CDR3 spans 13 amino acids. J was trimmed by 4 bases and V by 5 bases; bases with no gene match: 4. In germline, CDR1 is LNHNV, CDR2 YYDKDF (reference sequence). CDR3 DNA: TGTGCCACCAGCGTCGACAGGGCCTATGGCTACACCTTC. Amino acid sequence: CATSVDRAYGYTF. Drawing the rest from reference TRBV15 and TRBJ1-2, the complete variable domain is DAMVIQNPRYQVTQFGKPVTLSCSQTLNHNVMYWYQQKSSQAPKLLFHYYDKDFNNEADTPDNFQSRRPNTSFCFLDIRSPGLGDTAMYLCATSVDRAYGYTFGSGTRLTVV.

Written as DNA, the CDR3 is TGTGCCAGCAGGCCCTACCCAGGGGTAGGGGCTAACGAGCAGTACTTC. Translating it yields CASRPYPGVGANEQYF. V is TRBV6-6 and J is TRBJ2-7; D perhaps matches TRBD1 (6 bases). Trimming pared 6 bases from V and 5 bases from J, leaving 23 bases between. Germline CDR1 and CDR2: MNHNY and SVGAGI (reference sequence). This CDR3 has 16 amino acids.

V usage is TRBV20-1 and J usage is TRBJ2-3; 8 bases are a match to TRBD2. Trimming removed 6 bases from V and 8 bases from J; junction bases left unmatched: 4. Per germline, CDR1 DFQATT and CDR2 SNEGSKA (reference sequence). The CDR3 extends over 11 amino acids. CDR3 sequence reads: CSARTSTTQYF. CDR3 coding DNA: TGCAGTGCCAGGACTAGCACTACGCAGTATTTT.

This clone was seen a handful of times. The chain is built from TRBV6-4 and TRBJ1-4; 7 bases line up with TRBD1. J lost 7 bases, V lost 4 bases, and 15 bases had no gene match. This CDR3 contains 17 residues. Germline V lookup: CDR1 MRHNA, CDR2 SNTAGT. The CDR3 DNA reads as TGTGCCAGCAGTGGCGCGACAGGGCGGCGTTTTGTTGAAAAACTGTTTTTT. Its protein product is CASSGATGRRFVEKLFF.

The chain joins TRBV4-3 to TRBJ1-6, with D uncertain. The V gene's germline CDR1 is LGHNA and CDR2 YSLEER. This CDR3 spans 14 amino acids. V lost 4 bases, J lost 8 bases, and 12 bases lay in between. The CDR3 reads CASSLQLQYSPLHF. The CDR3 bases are TGCGCCAGCAGCCTTCAGTTACAGTATTCACCCCTCCACTTT.

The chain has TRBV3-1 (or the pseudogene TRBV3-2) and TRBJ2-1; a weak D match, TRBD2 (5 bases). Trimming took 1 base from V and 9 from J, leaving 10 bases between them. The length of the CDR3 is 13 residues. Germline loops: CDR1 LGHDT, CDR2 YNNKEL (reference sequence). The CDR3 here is CASSQGTRTEQFF. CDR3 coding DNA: TGTGCCAGCAGCCAAGGTACTAGAACTGAGCAGTTCTTC.

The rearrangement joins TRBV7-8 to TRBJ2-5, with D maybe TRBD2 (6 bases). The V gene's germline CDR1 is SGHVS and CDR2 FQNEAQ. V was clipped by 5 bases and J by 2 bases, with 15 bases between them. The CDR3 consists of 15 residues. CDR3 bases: TGTGCCAGCAGCCAAGGAGGGGCTACTCAAGAGACCCAGTACTTC. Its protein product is CASSQGGATQETQYF.

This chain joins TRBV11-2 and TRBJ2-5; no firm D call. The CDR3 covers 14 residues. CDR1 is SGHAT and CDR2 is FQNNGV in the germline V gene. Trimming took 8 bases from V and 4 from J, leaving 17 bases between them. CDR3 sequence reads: CASSIGQVSETQYF. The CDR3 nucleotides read TGTGCCAGCTCCATTGGGCAAGTCTCAGAGACCCAGTACTTC. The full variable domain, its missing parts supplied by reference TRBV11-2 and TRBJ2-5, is EAGVAQSPRYKIIEKRQSVAFWCNPISGHATLYWYQQILGQGPKLLIQFQNNGVVDDSQLPKDRFSAERLKGVDSTLKIQPAKLEDSAVYLCASSIGQVSETQYFGPGTRLLVL.

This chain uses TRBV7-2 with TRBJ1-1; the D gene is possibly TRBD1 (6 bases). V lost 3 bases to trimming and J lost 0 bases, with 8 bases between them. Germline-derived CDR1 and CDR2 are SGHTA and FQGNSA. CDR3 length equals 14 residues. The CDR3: CASSLGAVNTEAFF. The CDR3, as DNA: TGTGCCAGCAGCTTGGGGGCGGTGAACACTGAAGCTTTCTTT.

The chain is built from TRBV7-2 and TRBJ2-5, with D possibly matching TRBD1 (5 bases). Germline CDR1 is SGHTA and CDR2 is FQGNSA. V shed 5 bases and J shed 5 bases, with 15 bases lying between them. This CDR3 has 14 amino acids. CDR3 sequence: CASSGVGALETQYF. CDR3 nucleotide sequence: TGTGCCAGCAGCGGGGTAGGGGCGTTGGAGACCCAGTACTTC. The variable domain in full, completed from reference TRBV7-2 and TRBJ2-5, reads GAGVSQSPSNKVTEKGKDVELRCDPISGHTALYWYRQSLGQGLEFLIYFQGNSAPDKSGLPSDRFSAERTGGSVSTLTIQRTQQEDSAVYLCASSGVGALETQYFGPGTRLLVL.

The DNA of the CDR3 is TGTGCCAGCAGCCTAGCCGGGACAGAATATCAGCCCCAGCATTTT. Its translation: CASSLAGTEYQPQHF. The chain recombines TRBV2 with TRBJ1-5, with 7 bases aligning to TRBD1. The CDR3 spans 15 residues. Germline assignment: CDR1 SNHLY and CDR2 FYNNEI. J was trimmed by 5 bases and V by 6 bases; bases with no gene match: 10.

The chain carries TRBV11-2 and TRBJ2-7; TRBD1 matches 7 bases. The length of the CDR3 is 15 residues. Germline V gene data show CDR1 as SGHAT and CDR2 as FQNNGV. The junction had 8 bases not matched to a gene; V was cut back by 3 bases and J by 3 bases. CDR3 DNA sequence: TGTGCCAGCAGCTTCCGGGACAGCATTTACTACGAGCAGTACTTC. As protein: CASSFRDSIYYEQYF.

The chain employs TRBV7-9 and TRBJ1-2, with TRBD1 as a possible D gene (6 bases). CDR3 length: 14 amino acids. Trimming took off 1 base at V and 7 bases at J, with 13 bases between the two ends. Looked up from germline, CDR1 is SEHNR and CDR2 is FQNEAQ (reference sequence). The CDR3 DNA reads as TGTGCCAGCAGCTTAGATTTCACAGGGTTTGGCTACACCTTC. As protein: CASSLDFTGFGYTF.

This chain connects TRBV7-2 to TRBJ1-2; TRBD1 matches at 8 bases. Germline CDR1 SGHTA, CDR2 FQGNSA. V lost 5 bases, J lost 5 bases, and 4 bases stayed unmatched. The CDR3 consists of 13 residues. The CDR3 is CASSAGTGYGYTF. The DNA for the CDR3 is TGTGCCAGCAGCGCCGGGACAGGATATGGCTACACCTTC. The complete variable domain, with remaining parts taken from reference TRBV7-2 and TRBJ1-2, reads GAGVSQSPSNKVTEKGKDVELRCDPISGHTALYWYRQSLGQGLEFLIYFQGNSAPDKSGLPSDRFSAERTGGSVSTLTIQRTQQEDSAVYLCASSAGTGYGYTFGSGTRLTVV.

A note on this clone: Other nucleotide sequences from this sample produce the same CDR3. Here the CDR3 DNA reads TGTGCCAGCAGCCCCTTAGCGGGAAGCTCCTACGAGCAGTACTTC. Translating gives CASSPLAGSSYEQYF. The V call is TRBV3-1 (or the pseudogene TRBV3-2), the J call TRBJ2-7; TRBD2 matches at 8 bases. The V gene's germline CDR1 is LGHDT and CDR2 YNNKEL (reference sequence). The CDR3 loop spans 15 amino acids. Germline trimming cut 4 bases from V and 0 bases from J; bases unmatched to any gene: 5.

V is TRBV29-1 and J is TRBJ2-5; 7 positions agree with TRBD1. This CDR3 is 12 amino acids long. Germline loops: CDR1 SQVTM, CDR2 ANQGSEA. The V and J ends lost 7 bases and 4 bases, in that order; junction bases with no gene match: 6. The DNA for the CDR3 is TGCAGCGCGTCGACAGGGTTAGAGACCCAGTACTTC. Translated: CSASTGLETQYF.

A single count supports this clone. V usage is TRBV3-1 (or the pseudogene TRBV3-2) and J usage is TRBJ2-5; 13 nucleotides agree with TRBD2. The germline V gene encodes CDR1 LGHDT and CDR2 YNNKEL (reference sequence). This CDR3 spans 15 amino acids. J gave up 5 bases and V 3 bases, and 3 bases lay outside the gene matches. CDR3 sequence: CASSQGLAGYETQYF. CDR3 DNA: TGTGCCAGCAGCCAGGGACTAGCGGGGTATGAGACCCAGTACTTC.

This CDR3 is CASSDGTGGVDTQYF. The DNA for the CDR3 is TGCGCCAGCAGCGACGGGACAGGGGGCGTAGATACGCAGTATTTT. V is TRBV5-1 and J is TRBJ2-3; 12 bases map to TRBD1. Germline trimming cut 4 bases from V and 5 bases from J; bases unmatched to any gene: 5. The germline CDR1 and CDR2 sequences are SGHRS and YFSETQ. This CDR3 contains 15 residues.